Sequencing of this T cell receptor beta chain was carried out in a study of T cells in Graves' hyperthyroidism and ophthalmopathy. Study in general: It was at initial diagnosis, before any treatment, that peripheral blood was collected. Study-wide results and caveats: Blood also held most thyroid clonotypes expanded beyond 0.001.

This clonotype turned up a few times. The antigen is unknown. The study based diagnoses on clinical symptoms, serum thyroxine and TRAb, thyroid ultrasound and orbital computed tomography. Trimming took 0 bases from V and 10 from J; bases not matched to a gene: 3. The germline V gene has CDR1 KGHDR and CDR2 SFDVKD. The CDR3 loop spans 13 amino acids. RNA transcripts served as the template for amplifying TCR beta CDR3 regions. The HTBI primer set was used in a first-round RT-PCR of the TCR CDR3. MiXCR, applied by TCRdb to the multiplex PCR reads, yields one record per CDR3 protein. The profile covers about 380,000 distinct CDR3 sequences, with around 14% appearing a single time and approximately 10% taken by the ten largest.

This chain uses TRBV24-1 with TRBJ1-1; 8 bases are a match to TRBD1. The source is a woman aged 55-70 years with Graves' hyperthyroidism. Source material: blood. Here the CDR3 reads CATSDLTGGTAFF. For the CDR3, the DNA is TGTGCCACCAGTGATTTGACAGGGGGTACAGCTTTCTTT.